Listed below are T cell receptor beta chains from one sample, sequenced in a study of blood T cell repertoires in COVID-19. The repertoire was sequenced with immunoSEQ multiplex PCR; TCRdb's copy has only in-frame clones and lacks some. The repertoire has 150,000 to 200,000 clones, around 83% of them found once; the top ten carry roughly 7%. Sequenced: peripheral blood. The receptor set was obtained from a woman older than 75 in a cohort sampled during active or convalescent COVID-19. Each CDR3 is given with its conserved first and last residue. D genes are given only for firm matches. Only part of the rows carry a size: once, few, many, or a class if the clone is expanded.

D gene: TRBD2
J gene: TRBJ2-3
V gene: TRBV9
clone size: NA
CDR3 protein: CASSVAGGGTDTQYF
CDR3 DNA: TGTGCCAGCAGCGTAGCGGGGGGTGGCACAGATACGCAGTATTTT

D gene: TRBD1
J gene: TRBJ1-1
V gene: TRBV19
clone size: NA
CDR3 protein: CASKDRQGNTEAFF
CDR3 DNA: TGTGCCAGTAAAGACCGACAGGGGAACACTGAAGCTTTCTTT

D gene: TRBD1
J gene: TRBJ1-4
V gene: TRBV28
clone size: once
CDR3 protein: CASSSRDRALAEKLFF
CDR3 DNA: TGTGCCAGCAGTTCCCGGGACAGGGCGTTGGCTGAAAAACTGTTTTTT

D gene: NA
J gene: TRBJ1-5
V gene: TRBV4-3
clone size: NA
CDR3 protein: CASSQGSRGNQPQHF
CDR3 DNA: TGCGCCAGCAGCCAAGGGTCCCGGGGCAATCAGCCCCAGCATTTT

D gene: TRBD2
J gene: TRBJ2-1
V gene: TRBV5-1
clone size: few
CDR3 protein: CASSTGTSGRGEQFF
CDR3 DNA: TGCGCCAGCAGCACCGGGACTAGCGGGAGGGGGGAGCAGTTCTTC

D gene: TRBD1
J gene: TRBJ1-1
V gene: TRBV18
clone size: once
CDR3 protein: CASSQDRVNTEAFF
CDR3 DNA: TGTGCCAGCTCACAGGACAGGGTGAACACTGAAGCTTTCTTT

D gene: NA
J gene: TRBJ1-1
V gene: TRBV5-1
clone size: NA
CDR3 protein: CASSGKTGAGPEAFF
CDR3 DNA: TGCGCCAGCAGCGGCAAAACAGGTGCTGGGCCTGAAGCTTTCTTT

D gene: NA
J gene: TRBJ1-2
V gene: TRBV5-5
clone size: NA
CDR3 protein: CASSLAGGGYTF
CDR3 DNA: TGTGCCAGCAGCTTGGCAGGTGGTGGCTACACCTTC

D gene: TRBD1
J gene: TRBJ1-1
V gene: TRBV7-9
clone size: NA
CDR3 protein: CASSATGGWGTEAFF
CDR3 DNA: TGTGCCAGCAGCGCCACAGGGGGCTGGGGCACTGAAGCTTTCTTT

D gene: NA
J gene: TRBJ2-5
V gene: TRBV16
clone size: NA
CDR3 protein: CASRRGTGSETQYF
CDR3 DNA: TGTGCCAGCCGAAGGGGGACCGGTTCGGAGACCCAGTACTTC

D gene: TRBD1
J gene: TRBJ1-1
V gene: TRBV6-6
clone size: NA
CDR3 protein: CASSYSQGGEAFF
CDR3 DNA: TGTGCCAGCAGTTACTCACAGGGGGGTGAAGCTTTCTTT

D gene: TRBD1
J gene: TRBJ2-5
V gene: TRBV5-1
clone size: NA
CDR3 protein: CASSFRAGGHETQYF
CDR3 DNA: TGCGCCAGCAGCTTCAGGGCAGGGGGCCATGAGACCCAGTACTTC

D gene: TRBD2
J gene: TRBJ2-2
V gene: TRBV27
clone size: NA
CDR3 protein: CASSLSWRGDTDGELFF
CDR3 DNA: TGTGCCAGCAGTTTATCTTGGCGGGGGGATACAGACGGGGAGCTGTTTTTT

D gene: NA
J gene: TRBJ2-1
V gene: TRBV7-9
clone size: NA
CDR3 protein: CASSLDTSFNEQFF
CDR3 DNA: TGTGCCAGCAGCTTAGATACGAGCTTCAATGAGCAGTTCTTC

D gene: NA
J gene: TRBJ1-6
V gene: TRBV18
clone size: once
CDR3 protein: CASSPSGVASPLHF
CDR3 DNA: TGTGCCAGCTCACCGTCGGGGGTGGCTTCACCCCTCCACTTT

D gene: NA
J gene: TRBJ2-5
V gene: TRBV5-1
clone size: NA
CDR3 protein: CASSLAGQLKETQYF
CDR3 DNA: TGCGCCAGCAGCTTGGCCGGACAGCTTAAAGAGACCCAGTACTTC

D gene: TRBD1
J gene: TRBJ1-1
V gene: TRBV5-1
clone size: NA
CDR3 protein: CASSSRGTGGYEAFF
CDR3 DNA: TGCGCCAGCAGCTCTCGCGGGACAGGGGGCTATGAAGCTTTCTTT

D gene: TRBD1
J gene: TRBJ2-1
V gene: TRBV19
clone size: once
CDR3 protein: CASSIARGRSYNEQFF
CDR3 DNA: TGTGCCAGTAGTATCGCCAGGGGGCGGTCCTACAATGAGCAGTTCTTC

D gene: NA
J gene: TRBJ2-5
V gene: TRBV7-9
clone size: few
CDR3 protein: CASRGRGKETQYF
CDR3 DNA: TGTGCCAGCAGGGGAAGGGGTAAAGAGACCCAGTACTTC

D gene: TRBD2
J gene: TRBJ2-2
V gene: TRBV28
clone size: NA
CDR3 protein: CASSSSGGATELFF
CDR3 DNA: TGTGCCAGCAGTTCTAGCGGGGGGGCGACGGAGCTGTTTTTT

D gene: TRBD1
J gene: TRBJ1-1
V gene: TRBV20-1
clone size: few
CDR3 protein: CSASIRGMYTEAFF
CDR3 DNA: TGCAGTGCTAGTATCAGGGGGATGTACACTGAAGCTTTCTTT

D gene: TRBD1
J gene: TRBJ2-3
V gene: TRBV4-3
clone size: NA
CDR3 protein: CASSQGVGQGQYF
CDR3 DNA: TGCGCCAGCAGCCAAGGGGTGGGACAGGGTCAGTATTTT

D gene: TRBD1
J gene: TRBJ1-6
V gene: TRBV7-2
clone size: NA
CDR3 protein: CASSRISGGGEPLHF
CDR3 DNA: TGTGCCAGCAGCCGCATATCAGGGGGCGGCGAACCCCTCCACTTT

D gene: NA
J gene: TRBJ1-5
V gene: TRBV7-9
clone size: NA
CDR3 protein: CASSPAGVIGNQPQHF
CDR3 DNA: TGTGCCAGCAGCCCCGCAGGGGTTATAGGCAATCAGCCCCAGCATTTT

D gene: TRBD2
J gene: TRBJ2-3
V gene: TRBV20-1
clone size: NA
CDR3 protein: CSASTSWSSGRTDTQYF
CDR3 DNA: TGCAGTGCTAGTACTAGTTGGAGTAGCGGGAGAACAGATACGCAGTATTTT

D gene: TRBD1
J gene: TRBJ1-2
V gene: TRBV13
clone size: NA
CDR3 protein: CASSFRDRPNYGYTF
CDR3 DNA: TGTGCCAGCAGCTTTCGGGACAGACCCAACTATGGCTACACCTTC

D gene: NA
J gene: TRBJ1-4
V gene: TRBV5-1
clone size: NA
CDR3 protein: CASSPWGRGSLNEKLFF
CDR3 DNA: TGCGCCAGCAGCCCCTGGGGCAGGGGATCCCTTAATGAAAAACTGTTTTTT

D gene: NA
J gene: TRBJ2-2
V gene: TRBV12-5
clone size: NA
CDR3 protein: CATTGEDTGELFF
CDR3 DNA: TGTGCTACTACAGGGGAGGACACCGGGGAGCTGTTTTTT

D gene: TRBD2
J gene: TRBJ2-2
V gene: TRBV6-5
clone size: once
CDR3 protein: CASTATSENTGELFF
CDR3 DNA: TGTGCCAGCACTGCGACTAGCGAAAACACCGGGGAGCTGTTTTTT

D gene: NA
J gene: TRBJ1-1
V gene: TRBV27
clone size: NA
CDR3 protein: CASGMVGVNTEAFF
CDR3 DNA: TGTGCCAGCGGTATGGTAGGGGTTAACACTGAAGCTTTCTTT

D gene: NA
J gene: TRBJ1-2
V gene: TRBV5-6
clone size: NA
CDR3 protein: CASSPRERTGYGYTF
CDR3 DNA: TGTGCCAGCAGCCCGCGAGAGCGTACGGGCTATGGCTACACCTTC

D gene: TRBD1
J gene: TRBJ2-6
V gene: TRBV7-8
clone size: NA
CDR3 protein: CASSLDGQGISGANVLTF
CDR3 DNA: TGTGCCAGCAGCTTAGACGGACAGGGGATCTCTGGGGCCAACGTCCTGACTTTC

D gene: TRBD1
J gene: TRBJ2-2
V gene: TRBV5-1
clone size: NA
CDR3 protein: CASSTGQGRSGELFF
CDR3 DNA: TGCGCCAGCAGCACCGGACAGGGAAGGTCCGGGGAGCTGTTTTTT

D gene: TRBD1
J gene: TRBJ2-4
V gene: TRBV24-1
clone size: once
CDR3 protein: CATRKQRGRRAKNIQYF
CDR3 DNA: TGTGCCACCAGAAAACAGAGGGGGCGTAGGGCCAAAAACATTCAGTACTTC

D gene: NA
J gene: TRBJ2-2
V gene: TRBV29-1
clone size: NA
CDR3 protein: CSGQTGTGGAGELFF
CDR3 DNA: TGCAGCGGACAGACCGGGACCGGGGGAGCCGGGGAGCTGTTTTTT

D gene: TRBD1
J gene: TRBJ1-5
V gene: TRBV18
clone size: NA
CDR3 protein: CASSPSRQGGNQPQHF
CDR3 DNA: TGTGCCAGCTCACCCTCAAGACAGGGTGGGAATCAGCCCCAGCATTTT

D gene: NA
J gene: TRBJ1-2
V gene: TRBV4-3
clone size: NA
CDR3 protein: CASSQTRTNYGYTF
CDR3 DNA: TGCGCCAGCAGCCAAACACGAACTAACTATGGCTACACCTTC

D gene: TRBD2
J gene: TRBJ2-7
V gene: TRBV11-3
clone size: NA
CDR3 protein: CASSFASGGYEQYF
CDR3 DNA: TGTGCCAGCAGCTTTGCCAGCGGGGGGTACGAGCAGTACTTC

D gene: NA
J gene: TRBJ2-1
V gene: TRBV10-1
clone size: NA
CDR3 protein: CASSRDTVLVEQFF
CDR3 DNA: TGCGCCAGCAGTCGGGACACCGTTTTGGTTGAGCAGTTCTTC

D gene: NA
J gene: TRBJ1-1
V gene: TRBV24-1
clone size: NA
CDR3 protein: CATARTGNTEAFF
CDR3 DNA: TGTGCCACCGCCCGAACAGGGAACACTGAAGCTTTCTTT

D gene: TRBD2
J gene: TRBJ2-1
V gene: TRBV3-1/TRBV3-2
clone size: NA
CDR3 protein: CASSQEVAGDFYEQFF
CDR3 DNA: TGTGCCAGCAGCCAAGAGGTGGCGGGGGATTTTTATGAGCAGTTCTTC

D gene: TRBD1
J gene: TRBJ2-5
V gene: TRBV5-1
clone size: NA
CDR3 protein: CASSSMGTGTGETQYF
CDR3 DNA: TGCGCCAGCAGCTCCATGGGGACAGGGACTGGGGAGACCCAGTACTTC

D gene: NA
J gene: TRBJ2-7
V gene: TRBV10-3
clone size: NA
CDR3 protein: CAIMGGDIDEQYF
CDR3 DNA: TGTGCCATCATGGGCGGGGATATCGACGAGCAGTACTTC

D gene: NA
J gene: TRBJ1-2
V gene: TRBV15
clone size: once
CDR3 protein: CATTGEDYGYTF
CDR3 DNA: TGTGCCACCACGGGGGAGGACTATGGCTACACCTTC

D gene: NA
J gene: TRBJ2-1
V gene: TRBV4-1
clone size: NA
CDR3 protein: CASSQAPGTNIYNEQFF
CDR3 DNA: TGCGCCAGCAGCCAAGCTCCCGGGACAAATATCTACAATGAGCAGTTCTTC

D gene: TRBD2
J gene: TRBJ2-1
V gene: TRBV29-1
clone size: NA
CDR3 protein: CSVASGTSGGSLNEQFF
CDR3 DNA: TGCAGCGTCGCTTCCGGGACTAGCGGGGGGAGTCTCAATGAGCAGTTCTTC

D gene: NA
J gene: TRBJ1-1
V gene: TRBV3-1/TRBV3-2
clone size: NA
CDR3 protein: CASRAQTNTEAFF
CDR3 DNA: TGTGCCAGTAGAGCACAGACGAACACTGAAGCTTTCTTT

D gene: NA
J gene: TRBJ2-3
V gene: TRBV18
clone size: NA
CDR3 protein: CASSTGGISDTQYF
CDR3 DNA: TGTGCCAGCTCAACTGGCGGGATATCAGATACGCAGTATTTT

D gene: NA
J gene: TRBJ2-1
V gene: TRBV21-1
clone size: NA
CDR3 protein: CASSAPGTGENNEQFF
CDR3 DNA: TGTGCCAGCAGCGCACCCGGGACAGGGGAGAACAATGAGCAGTTCTTC

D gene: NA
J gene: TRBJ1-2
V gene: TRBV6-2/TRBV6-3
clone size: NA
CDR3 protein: CASSYGQFYGYTF
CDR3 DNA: TGTGCCAGCAGTTATGGACAGTTCTATGGCTACACCTTC

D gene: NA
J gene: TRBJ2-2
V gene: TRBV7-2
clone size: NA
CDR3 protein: CASSFFSQGGELFF
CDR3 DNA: TGTGCCAGCAGCTTTTTTTCCCAGGGCGGGGAGCTGTTTTTT